Listed below are T cell receptor beta chains from one sample, sequenced in a study of blood T cell repertoires in COVID-19. Assay used: immunoSEQ multiplex PCR; TCRdb lists only in-frame clones, some missing. In the table there are about 310,000 clones, roughly 88% of which are singletons. Sequencing used PBMCs or T cells enriched from blood (not recorded which). The source is a man in his thirties or forties who had recovered from COVID-19. The CDR3 runs from the conserved cysteine through the conserved F or W. Fields, in order: clone size, J gene, V gene, D gene, CDR3 protein, CDR3 DNA. The D gene is left open where the match is weak. Some rows mark clone size as missing; the rest say once, few, many or name a class of expanded clone.

clone_size: few
j_call: TRBJ2-7
v_call: TRBV25-1
d_call: TRBD1
cdr3_aa: CASSESRTGSYEQYF
cdr3_nt: TGTGCCAGCAGTGAATCTCGGACAGGGTCCTACGAGCAGTACTTC

clone_size: once
j_call: TRBJ1-1
v_call: TRBV7-2
d_call: .
cdr3_aa: CASSLEGITEAFF
cdr3_nt: TGTGCCAGCAGCTTAGAGGGGATCACTGAAGCTTTCTTT

clone_size: once
j_call: TRBJ1-2
v_call: TRBV5-1
d_call: TRBD1
cdr3_aa: CASSPGQGAYYGYTF
cdr3_nt: TGCGCCAGCAGCCCTGGACAGGGGGCTTACTATGGCTACACCTTC

clone_size: .
j_call: TRBJ1-2
v_call: TRBV7-3
d_call: TRBD1
cdr3_aa: CASSLTPGQGDGYTF
cdr3_nt: TGTGCCAGCAGCTTAACTCCCGGACAGGGGGATGGCTACACCTTC

clone_size: .
j_call: TRBJ2-1
v_call: TRBV5-4
d_call: TRBD2
cdr3_aa: CASSETSGVSNEQFF
cdr3_nt: TGTGCCAGCAGCGAGACTAGCGGGGTATCCAATGAGCAGTTCTTC

clone_size: .
j_call: TRBJ2-7
v_call: TRBV15
d_call: .
cdr3_aa: CATSIQNYEQYF
cdr3_nt: TGTGCCACCAGTATACAGAACTACGAGCAGTACTTC

clone_size: .
j_call: TRBJ1-2
v_call: TRBV9
d_call: TRBD1
cdr3_aa: CASSGYRGQGYTF
cdr3_nt: TGTGCCAGCAGCGGTTACAGGGGACAAGGCTACACCTTC

clone_size: few
j_call: TRBJ2-7
v_call: TRBV18
d_call: TRBD1
cdr3_aa: CASSPGTGWEQYF
cdr3_nt: TGTGCCAGCTCACCAGGGACAGGTTGGGAGCAGTACTTC

clone_size: .
j_call: TRBJ1-1
v_call: TRBV19
d_call: .
cdr3_aa: CASNDRNTEAFF
cdr3_nt: TGTGCCAGTAATGACAGAAACACTGAAGCTTTCTTT

clone_size: .
j_call: TRBJ2-2
v_call: TRBV5-6
d_call: .
cdr3_aa: CASSLLNTGELFF
cdr3_nt: TGTGCCAGCAGCTTGCTGAACACCGGGGAGCTGTTTTTT

clone_size: .
j_call: TRBJ2-7
v_call: TRBV6-1
d_call: TRBD2
cdr3_aa: CASSELGGLAVNKGYF
cdr3_nt: TGTGCCAGCAGTGAATTAGGAGGTCTAGCGGTCAACAAAGGGTACTTC

clone_size: .
j_call: TRBJ2-2
v_call: TRBV30
d_call: TRBD1
cdr3_aa: CAWSPGQGVAGELFF
cdr3_nt: TGTGCCTGGAGCCCGGGACAGGGGGTTGCCGGGGAGCTGTTTTTT

clone_size: .
j_call: TRBJ2-7
v_call: TRBV7-2
d_call: TRBD2
cdr3_aa: CASSSLIPGLAGLTYEQYF
cdr3_nt: TGTGCCAGCAGCTCACTCATACCGGGACTAGCGGGGCTTACCTACGAGCAGTACTTC

clone_size: .
j_call: TRBJ2-2
v_call: TRBV6-6
d_call: .
cdr3_aa: CASSYPLGGAPGELFF
cdr3_nt: TGTGCCAGCAGTTACCCCCTAGGGGGGGCCCCCGGGGAGCTGTTTTTT

clone_size: .
j_call: TRBJ1-6
v_call: TRBV7-6
d_call: .
cdr3_aa: CASSSNEGRVNSPLHF
cdr3_nt: TGTGCCAGCAGTTCCAACGAAGGCAGGGTTAATTCACCCCTCCACTTT

clone_size: .
j_call: TRBJ2-7
v_call: TRBV7-9
d_call: TRBD1
cdr3_aa: CASSLEGTGGIYF
cdr3_nt: TGTGCCAGCAGCTTAGAGGGGACAGGGGGAATATACTTC

clone_size: .
j_call: TRBJ1-3
v_call: TRBV18
d_call: .
cdr3_aa: CASSQEQGTGNTIYF
cdr3_nt: TGTGCCAGCTCACAGGAACAGGGAACAGGAAACACCATATATTTT

clone_size: few
j_call: TRBJ2-3
v_call: TRBV5-5
d_call: TRBD1
cdr3_aa: CASSLAGTGRPDTQYF
cdr3_nt: TGTGCCAGCAGCTTGGCAGGGACAGGGAGACCAGATACGCAGTATTTT

clone_size: once
j_call: TRBJ2-5
v_call: TRBV13
d_call: .
cdr3_aa: CASSLSGRQTQETQYF
cdr3_nt: TGTGCCAGCAGCTTATCTGGGCGCCAAACCCAAGAGACCCAGTACTTC

clone_size: once
j_call: TRBJ2-7
v_call: TRBV11-2
d_call: TRBD1
cdr3_aa: CASSLDPGRGRFREQYF
cdr3_nt: TGTGCCAGCAGCTTAGATCCGGGCAGGGGGCGTTTTCGCGAGCAGTACTTC

clone_size: .
j_call: TRBJ2-1
v_call: TRBV10-2
d_call: .
cdr3_aa: CASKSSSYNEQFF
cdr3_nt: TGCGCCAGCAAGTCCAGCTCCTACAATGAGCAGTTCTTC

clone_size: .
j_call: TRBJ1-2
v_call: TRBV4-2
d_call: .
cdr3_aa: CASSQDYTGRNYGYTF
cdr3_nt: TGTGCCAGCAGCCAAGATTATACAGGACGGAACTATGGCTACACCTTC

clone_size: .
j_call: TRBJ1-2
v_call: TRBV10-3
d_call: TRBD1
cdr3_aa: CAISKVPGQGTGGYTF
cdr3_nt: TGTGCCATCAGTAAAGTCCCGGGACAGGGAACGGGAGGCTACACCTTC

clone_size: .
j_call: TRBJ2-2
v_call: TRBV4-2
d_call: .
cdr3_aa: CASSQGGGQGGTGELFF
cdr3_nt: TGTGCCAGCAGCCAAGGGGGCGGCCAGGGTGGCACCGGGGAGCTGTTTTTT

clone_size: once
j_call: TRBJ1-2
v_call: TRBV5-6
d_call: TRBD1
cdr3_aa: CASSLFRDRTRGYGYTF
cdr3_nt: TGTGCCAGCAGCCTGTTCCGGGACAGGACTCGGGGCTATGGCTACACCTTC

clone_size: few
j_call: TRBJ1-1
v_call: TRBV10-2
d_call: .
cdr3_aa: CASNDGPRGTEAFF
cdr3_nt: TGCGCCAGCAATGATGGCCCCCGTGGCACTGAAGCTTTCTTT

clone_size: .
j_call: TRBJ2-7
v_call: TRBV2
d_call: .
cdr3_aa: CAAQVRWEQYF
cdr3_nt: TGTGCCGCCCAGGTTCGTTGGGAGCAGTACTTC

clone_size: .
j_call: TRBJ1-6
v_call: TRBV6-5
d_call: .
cdr3_aa: CASSSKNNSPLHF
cdr3_nt: TGTGCCAGCAGTTCTAAAAACAATTCACCCCTCCACTTT

clone_size: .
j_call: TRBJ1-6
v_call: TRBV7-3
d_call: TRBD1
cdr3_aa: CASSSGQGINSPLHF
cdr3_nt: TGTGCCAGCAGCTCCGGACAGGGAATCAATTCACCCCTCCACTTT

clone_size: .
j_call: TRBJ2-7
v_call: TRBV6-5
d_call: TRBD2
cdr3_aa: CASRDRTSGVYEQYF
cdr3_nt: TGTGCCAGCAGAGACCGGACTAGCGGGGTGTACGAGCAGTACTTC

clone_size: .
j_call: TRBJ2-3
v_call: TRBV5-6
d_call: .
cdr3_aa: CASSPQFSDTQYF
cdr3_nt: TGTGCCAGCAGCCCACAATTTTCAGATACGCAGTATTTT

clone_size: .
j_call: TRBJ1-2
v_call: TRBV5-4
d_call: .
cdr3_aa: CASSLSGGTYGYTF
cdr3_nt: TGTGCCAGCAGCTTGTCCGGGGGAACCTATGGCTACACCTTC

clone_size: .
j_call: TRBJ1-1
v_call: TRBV28
d_call: TRBD1
cdr3_aa: CASSSGQANTEAFF
cdr3_nt: TGTGCCAGCAGTTCGGGACAGGCGAACACTGAAGCTTTCTTT

clone_size: .
j_call: TRBJ2-3
v_call: TRBV4-2
d_call: .
cdr3_aa: CASSQGLVETDTQYF
cdr3_nt: TGTGCCAGCAGCCAAGGTCTCGTAGAAACAGATACGCAGTATTTT

clone_size: .
j_call: TRBJ1-1
v_call: TRBV14
d_call: .
cdr3_aa: CASSQAGTGSAFF
cdr3_nt: TGTGCCAGCAGCCAAGCGGGTACAGGGTCGGCTTTCTTT

clone_size: .
j_call: TRBJ1-3
v_call: TRBV5-6
d_call: .
cdr3_aa: CASSLNSLGNTIYF
cdr3_nt: TGTGCCAGCAGCTTGAACAGCCTTGGAAACACCATATATTTT

clone_size: once
j_call: TRBJ2-5
v_call: TRBV11-2
d_call: .
cdr3_aa: CASSSVYRQETQYF
cdr3_nt: TGTGCCAGCAGCTCCGTCTACCGCCAAGAGACCCAGTACTTC

clone_size: once
j_call: TRBJ1-2
v_call: TRBV2
d_call: .
cdr3_aa: CASRSLQGNYGYTF
cdr3_nt: TGTGCCAGCAGATCTTTACAGGGTAACTATGGCTACACCTTC

clone_size: .
j_call: TRBJ2-2
v_call: TRBV4-2
d_call: TRBD1
cdr3_aa: CASSQFTGTGKGGELFF
cdr3_nt: TGTGCCAGCAGCCAATTTACCGGGACAGGGAAAGGCGGGGAGCTGTTTTTT

clone_size: .
j_call: TRBJ1-6
v_call: TRBV30
d_call: .
cdr3_aa: CALQDIMNSPLHF
cdr3_nt: TGTGCCTTACAGGACATTATGAATTCACCCCTCCACTTT

clone_size: .
j_call: TRBJ1-2
v_call: TRBV30
d_call: .
cdr3_aa: CAWSTRARGAYHNGYTF
cdr3_nt: TGTGCCTGGAGCACTAGGGCCCGGGGGGCGTATCATAATGGCTACACCTTC

clone_size: once
j_call: TRBJ1-2
v_call: TRBV19
d_call: .
cdr3_aa: CASSIGGTPNYGYTF
cdr3_nt: TGTGCCAGTAGTATAGGAGGCACTCCAAACTATGGCTACACCTTC

clone_size: once
j_call: TRBJ1-4
v_call: TRBV5-4
d_call: .
cdr3_aa: CASSLGPGQLNEKLFF
cdr3_nt: TGTGCCAGCAGCTTGGGTCCAGGACAGCTTAATGAAAAACTGTTTTTT